This is a list of T cell receptor beta chains from one sample in a study of Graves' ophthalmopathy and Graves' hyperthyroidism. Each CDR3 protein gets one entry after TCRdb re-called the multiplex PCR reads with MiXCR. The profile shows under 800,000 distinct CDR3 sequences, about a fifth of them singletons. The sequencing sample was made of peripheral blood. The receptors were gathered from a woman under 30 with stable Graves' hyperthyroidism. Some clones in this sample may be carry-over from other donors' samples. CDR3s include the opening cysteine and the closing phenylalanine or tryptophan. The D gene is left open where the match is weak. Rows give clone size only sometimes, using once, few, many, or a class for an expanded clone.

V gene,CDR3 length,D gene,J gene,clone size,CDR3 DNA,CDR3 protein
TRBV5-1,15,NA,TRBJ2-2,NA,TGCGCCAGCAGCTTGATTACGGGATTCACCGGGGAGCTGTTTTTT,CASSLITGFTGELFF
TRBV29-1,14,NA,TRBJ1-1,NA,TGCAGCGTTGGGTCCAGGGGATGGGAAACGGGAGCTTTCTTT,CSVGSRGWETGAFF
TRBV6-1,15,TRBD1,TRBJ1-3,many,TGTGCCAGCAGTGAGCGCCAGGGGGAAGGAAACACCATATATTTT,CASSERQGEGNTIYF
TRBV4-2,16,TRBD1,TRBJ1-2,NA,TGTGCCAGCAGCCAGTCCTCTTGGGACAGTAATTATGGCTACACCTTC,CASSQSSWDSNYGYTF
TRBV10-3,14,TRBD2,TRBJ2-5,once,TGTGCCATCTCGAAGGGTAGCGGGCAAGAGACCCAGTACTTC,CAISKGSGQETQYF
TRBV11-1,17,NA,TRBJ1-1,many,TGTGCCAGCAGCTTCCCCCCGCTGATTACAGCGAACACTGAAGCTTTCTTT,CASSFPPLITANTEAFF
TRBV6-2/TRBV6-3,13,NA,TRBJ1-6,NA,TGTGCCAGCAGGGGGGGAGTCAATTCACCCCTCCACTTT,CASRGGVNSPLHF
TRBV3-1,15,NA,TRBJ2-7,NA,TGTGCCAGCAGCCTAGCTAGCTACTTCACCTACGAGCAGTACTTC,CASSLASYFTYEQYF
TRBV7-2,12,NA,TRBJ1-6,NA,TGTGCCAGCAGCTTAATACCTCCACCCCTCCACTTT,CASSLIPPPLHF
TRBV6-2/TRBV6-3,14,NA,TRBJ2-7,NA,TGTGCCAGCACCGGGCAGGGGCGCAACTACGAGCAGTACTTC,CASTGQGRNYEQYF
TRBV28,15,NA,TRBJ1-2,few,TGTGCCAGCAGTCCAGACAGCGGGCTAAACTATGGCTACACCTTC,CASSPDSGLNYGYTF
TRBV13,13,NA,TRBJ1-5,many,TGTGCCAGCAGCTTAGGGGACGAACAGCCCCAGCATTTT,CASSLGDEQPQHF
TRBV2,19,TRBD1,TRBJ2-6,many,TGTGCCAGCAAAAGGGGATACGGACAGGCAGTCTCTGGGGCCAACGTCCTGACTTTC,CASKRGYGQAVSGANVLTF
TRBV12-3/TRBV12-4,14,NA,TRBJ1-5,NA,TGTGCCAGCAGTTTACAAGGACGGCATCAGCCCCAGCATTTT,CASSLQGRHQPQHF
TRBV13,15,NA,TRBJ1-1,few,TGTGCCAGCAGGAGTGGCGATACAGGGAACACTGAAGCTTTCTTT,CASRSGDTGNTEAFF
TRBV29-1,13,TRBD1,TRBJ2-3,many,TGCAGCGTCGGACAGGGAAGCACAGATACGCAGTATTTT,CSVGQGSTDTQYF
TRBV12-3/TRBV12-4,15,NA,TRBJ2-4,many,TGTGCCAGCAGTTTAGTAGGAGGTTTCGAAAACATTCAGTACTTC,CASSLVGGFENIQYF
TRBV6-5,16,NA,TRBJ1-1,many,TGTGCCAGCAGTTACTCGATAAGAGCCATGAACACTGAAGCTTTCTTT,CASSYSIRAMNTEAFF
TRBV7-3,14,NA,TRBJ1-1,NA,TGTGCCAGCAGCCTACAGGGAACGATTACTGAAGCTTTCTTT,CASSLQGTITEAFF
TRBV12-3/TRBV12-4,14,TRBD2,TRBJ2-7,many,TGTGCCAGCAGCCCCCCGGGGGAGGGCTACGAGCAGTACTTC,CASSPPGEGYEQYF
TRBV3-1,13,NA,TRBJ2-3,NA,TGTGCCAGCAGAGTGAGTGGAGTGGATACGCAGTATTTT,CASRVSGVDTQYF
TRBV12-3/TRBV12-4,15,TRBD2,TRBJ2-5,many,TGTGCCAGCAGTTTGGGCGGGAGTGCCCAAGAGACCCAGTACTTC,CASSLGGSAQETQYF
TRBV20-1,13,TRBD1,TRBJ1-1,NA,TGCAGTGCGTCCGGGACAGGGAACACTGAAGCTTGCTTT,CSASGTGNTEACF
TRBV28,16,NA,TRBJ2-2,NA,TGTGCCAGCAGTTTGGCGGGGGCCCTACCAATCGGGGAGCTGTTTTTT,CASSLAGALPIGELFF
TRBV10-3,15,TRBD1,TRBJ2-2,few,TGTGCCATCAGAGGGACAGCAATAAACACCGGGGAGCTGTTTTTT,CAIRGTAINTGELFF
TRBV12-3/TRBV12-4,13,TRBD1,TRBJ1-2,many,TGTGCCAGCAGGGACAGGAACGAATATGGCTACACCTTC,CASRDRNEYGYTF
TRBV27,14,TRBD1,TRBJ1-1,NA,TGTGCCAGCAGTTCTGGGACAGGGACGACTGAAGCTTTCTTT,CASSSGTGTTEAFF
TRBV28,16,TRBD1,TRBJ1-2,many,TGTGCCAGCACGTTCGTCCGGGACAGGATATACTATGGCTACACCTTC,CASTFVRDRIYYGYTF
TRBV7-9,15,NA,TRBJ1-1,many,TGTGCCAGCAGCTTAGCAGACACCATGAACACTGAAGCTTTCTTT,CASSLADTMNTEAFF
TRBV29-1,20,NA,TRBJ1-2,many,TGCAGCGTTGAAGATCCTCGGTGGGCAGGGCGCAAACCACCCTACTATGGCTACACCTTC,CSVEDPRWAGRKPPYYGYTF
TRBV29-1,14,TRBD2,TRBJ2-7,many,TGCAGCGTCCCCGGGTGGGGGGGCTCCTACGAGCAGTACTTC,CSVPGWGGSYEQYF
TRBV30,16,TRBD1,TRBJ1-1,many,TGTGCCTGGAGTGTACGTAGGACAGGGGGCCGGACTGAAGCTTTCTTT,CAWSVRRTGGRTEAFF
TRBV20-1,13,TRBD2,TRBJ2-7,many,TGCAGTGCTAGTGGGAGGGCTATCTACGAGCAGTACTTC,CSASGRAIYEQYF
TRBV6-1,14,NA,TRBJ2-2,many,TGTGCCAGCAGTGACCAAACCTCCACCGGGGAGCTGTTTTTT,CASSDQTSTGELFF
TRBV12-3/TRBV12-4,15,TRBD2,TRBJ2-5,NA,TGTGCCAGCAGCGACCGACTAGCGGGTGGGGAGACCCAGTACTTC,CASSDRLAGGETQYF
TRBV14,15,TRBD1,TRBJ2-7,many,TGTGCCAGCAGCCGGACCGGGACAGGGATCCACGAGCAGTACTTC,CASSRTGTGIHEQYF
TRBV6-1,15,NA,TRBJ1-1,NA,TGTGCCAGCAGTGACGTTAGGGGGTCGGGCACTGAAGCTTTCTTT,CASSDVRGSGTEAFF
TRBV6-1,13,NA,TRBJ1-5,many,TGTGCCAGCAGGGCGAATAGCAATCAGCCCCAGCATTTT,CASRANSNQPQHF
TRBV5-4,19,NA,TRBJ1-5,NA,TGTGCCAGCAGCTGGGATCTGTCGGGGGTCGGCTATAGCAATCAGCCCCAGCATTTT,CASSWDLSGVGYSNQPQHF
TRBV28,13,NA,TRBJ1-2,NA,TGTGCCAGCAGTCTGGGACCGCGTTATGGCTACACCTTC,CASSLGPRYGYTF